This entry features one TCR beta chain sequence. Its antigen is still unknown. Base qualities are not at hand, and no much larger clone is one base apart. CDR1 and CDR2 were assigned from the germline V gene as MGHRA and YSYEKL. At the junction V is shortened by 3 bases and J by 3 bases, with 5 bases in between. The CDR3 holds 13 amino acids from the cysteine to the phenylalanine. The entry retains the CDR3 DNA only, 39 bases that are in frame from base 1. The library was obtained by PCR. The instrument given in TCRdb is Illumina HiSeq 2500. TCR libraries were prepared with molecular barcoding, using unique molecular identifiers to normalize TCRbeta repertoire quantification. TCRdb applied fastp at Q25 and MiXCR to the public reads, then kept only in-frame beta chains. Rows with a matching CDR3 protein are joined into one entry that keeps the most common DNA and genes. This sample gives tens of thousands of distinct CDR3 sequences in total; 35% to 55% of them show up just once. The top ten hold under 98% of the sample.

This sample's treatment or condition label indicates: allogeneic hematopoietic cell transplantation with graft depleted of TCRalphabeta T cells and CD19 B cells. The children who served as transplant recipients had been given grafts of TCRalphabeta/CD19-depleted allogeneic hematopoietic cells. These data belong to a study of T-cell reconstitution after alpha-beta-depleted transplantation in children (dated by TCRdb to between 2015 and 2016). Looking at the study overall: The study quantitatively tracked T-cell immune reconstitution after TCRalphabeta/CD19-depleted allogeneic hematopoietic cell transplantation in children using TCR repertoire profiling. Results and caveats for the whole study, not just this receptor: The frequencies of hyperexpanded clones fell over the following months, and after one year, T-cell counts and TCRbeta diversity were mostly attributed to newly produced T cells. In some patients, the high TCRbeta diversity seen at day 60 was put down to recipient T cells and intrathymic progenitors that had survived conditioning. About two months after transplant, the apparently early recovery of alphabetaT-cell counts reportedly depended on just several hundred clones that had expanded rapidly and came from non-depleted graft cells.

The input for sequencing was PBMCs, mostly from graft donor cells, taken 360 days after TCRalphabeta/CD19-depleted stem cell transplant. This TCR was sampled from a male patient between 10 and 17 years old who had a stem cell transplant for acute lymphoblastic leukemia, so the T cells may come from the graft donor. The sequence is built from TRBV4-1 and TRBJ2-2, with the D gene not confidently named. The CDR3 protein is CASSHMYTGELFF. The DNA reads TGCGCCAGCAGCCACATGTACACCGGGGAGCTGTTTTTT.